The following is a TCR beta chain sequence with its context. The table came from immunoSEQ multiplex PCR; TCRdb's copy has only in-frame clones and leaves some out. Here the sample spans about 2.3 million clones, 85% to 95% being singletons. This record belongs to a study of shared clonotypes between healthy human individuals. The CDR3 is 13 amino acids. Germline V gene sequence: CDR1 KGHSH, CDR2 LQKENI. The J segment lost 13 bases and the V segment lost 5 bases, leaving 13 bases of the junction unmatched. J is TRBJ1-1 and V is TRBV18, with 7 bases identical to TRBD1. The sequenced material came from naive CD4+ T cells from PBMCs. Noted subset: CD45RA+ positively selected. This receptor was taken from a man in his late teens or twenties in good health. Some clones in this sample may be carry-over from other donors' samples. For the CDR3, the DNA is TGTGCCAGCTCAGGGGCGTGGGGGGACAGCTTTTTCTTT. Translated, it gives CASSGAWGDSFFF. Drawing the rest from reference TRBV18 and TRBJ1-1, the complete variable domain is NAGVMQNPRHLVRRRGQEARLRCSPMKGHSHVYWYRQLPEEGLKFMVYLQKENIIDESGMPKERFSAEFPKEGPSILRIQQVVRGDSAAYFCASSGAWGDSFFFGQGTRLTVV.